This record looks at one T cell receptor (beta chain) sequence and its context. The antigen is undetermined. This entry belongs to a study of T cells in Graves' hyperthyroidism and ophthalmopathy. Amplification of TCR beta CDR3 regions was performed using RNA transcripts as template. HTBI primers drove first-round RT-PCR of the TCR CDR3. TCRdb re-called the multiplex PCR reads through MiXCR, storing one row per CDR3 protein. The table lists 300,000 to 450,000 distinct CDR3 sequences, less than 20% of them singletons. Study-level results: Expanded thyroid clonotypes (above 0.001) were mostly also found in blood.

Germline CDR1 LGHNA, CDR2 YSLEER. This CDR3 is 13 amino acids long. Deletions cut 3 bases from V and 4 bases from J, with 10 bases between. Newly diagnosed patients aged 18 to 65 had hyperthyroidism of under 2 months' duration. The blood sample predates any ophthalmopathy symptoms, coming from first hyperthyroidism diagnosis. The TCR originated in a woman under 30 with Graves' hyperthyroidism that later progressed to Graves' ophthalmopathy. J is TRBJ2-7 and V is TRBV4-3, with TRBD1 as a possible D gene (7 bases). Material: blood. The CDR3 bases are TGCGCCAGCAGCCAGGAGGGGGCATACGAGCAGTACTTC. It codes for CASSQEGAYEQYF.